This T cell receptor beta chain originates from a study of OX40 agonist ivuxolimab in advanced cancers. Whole-study results and caveats: More expanded clones were found, on average, in CD8+ than in CD4+ T cells.

The CDR3 spans 17 residues. The germline gives CDR1 SGHKS, CDR2 YYEKEE (reference sequence). V lost 6 bases and J lost 4; bases outside the gene matches: 15. A word on this clone: What it binds is unknown.

The data were produced by immunoSEQ multiplex PCR, yet TCRdb's version contains in-frame clones alone and is incomplete. The sample includes over 65,000 clones, approximately 80% of them seen just once. This sequence was found in an adult with an advanced solid tumor such as melanoma, head and neck, liver or kidney cancer. The J gene is TRBJ2-3, the V gene TRBV5-5; 9 positions agree with TRBD2. The sequenced sample was CD4+ or CD8+ T cells sorted from blood, obtained in a trial of the OX40 agonist ivuxolimab. The CDR3 sequence: CASTSLLSSGTADTQYF. As DNA, the CDR3 is TGTGCCAGCACCTCTTTATTGTCTAGCGGGACGGCAGATACGCAGTATTTT.